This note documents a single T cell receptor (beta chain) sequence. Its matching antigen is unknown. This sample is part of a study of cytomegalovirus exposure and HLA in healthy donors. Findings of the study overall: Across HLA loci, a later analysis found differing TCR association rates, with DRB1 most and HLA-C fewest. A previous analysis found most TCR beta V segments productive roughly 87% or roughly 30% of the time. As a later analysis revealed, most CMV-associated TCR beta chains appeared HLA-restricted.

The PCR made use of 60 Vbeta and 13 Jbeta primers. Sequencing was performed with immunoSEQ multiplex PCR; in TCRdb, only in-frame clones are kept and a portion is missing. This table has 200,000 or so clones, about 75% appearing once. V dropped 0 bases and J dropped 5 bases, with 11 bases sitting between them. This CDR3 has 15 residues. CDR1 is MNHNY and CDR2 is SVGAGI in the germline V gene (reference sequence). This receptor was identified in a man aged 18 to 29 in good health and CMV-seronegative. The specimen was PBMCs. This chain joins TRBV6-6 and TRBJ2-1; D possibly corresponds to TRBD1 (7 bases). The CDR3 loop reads CASSYSAGQNNEQFF. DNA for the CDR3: TGTGCCAGCAGTTACTCCGCGGGACAGAACAATGAGCAGTTCTTC.